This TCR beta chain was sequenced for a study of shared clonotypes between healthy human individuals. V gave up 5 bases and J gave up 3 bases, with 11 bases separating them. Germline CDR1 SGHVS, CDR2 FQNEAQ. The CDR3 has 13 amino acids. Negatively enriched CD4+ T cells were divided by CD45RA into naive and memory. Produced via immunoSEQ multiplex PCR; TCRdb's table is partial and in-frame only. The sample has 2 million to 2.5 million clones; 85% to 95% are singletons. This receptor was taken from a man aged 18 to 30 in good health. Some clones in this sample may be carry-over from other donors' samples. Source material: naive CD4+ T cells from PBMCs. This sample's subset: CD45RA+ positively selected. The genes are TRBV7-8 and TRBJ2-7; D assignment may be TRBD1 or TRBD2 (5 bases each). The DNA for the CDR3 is TGTGCCAGCAGCCAGGGACCGAGCTACGAGCAGTACTTC. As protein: CASSQGPSYEQYF.